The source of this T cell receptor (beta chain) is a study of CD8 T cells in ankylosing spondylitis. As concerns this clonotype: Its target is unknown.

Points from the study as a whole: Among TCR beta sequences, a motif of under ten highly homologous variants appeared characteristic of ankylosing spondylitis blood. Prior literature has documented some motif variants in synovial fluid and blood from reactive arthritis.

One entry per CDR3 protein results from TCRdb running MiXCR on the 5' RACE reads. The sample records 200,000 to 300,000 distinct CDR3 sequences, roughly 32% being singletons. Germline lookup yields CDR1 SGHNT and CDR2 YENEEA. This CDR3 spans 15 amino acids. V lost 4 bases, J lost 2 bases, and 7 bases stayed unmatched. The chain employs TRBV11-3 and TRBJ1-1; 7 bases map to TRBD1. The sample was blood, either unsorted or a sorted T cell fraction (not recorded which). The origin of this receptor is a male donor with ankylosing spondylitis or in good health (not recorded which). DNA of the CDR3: TGTGCCAGCAGCTCCGGCAACAGGGGTAACACTGAAGCTTTCTTT. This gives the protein CASSSGNRGNTEAFF.